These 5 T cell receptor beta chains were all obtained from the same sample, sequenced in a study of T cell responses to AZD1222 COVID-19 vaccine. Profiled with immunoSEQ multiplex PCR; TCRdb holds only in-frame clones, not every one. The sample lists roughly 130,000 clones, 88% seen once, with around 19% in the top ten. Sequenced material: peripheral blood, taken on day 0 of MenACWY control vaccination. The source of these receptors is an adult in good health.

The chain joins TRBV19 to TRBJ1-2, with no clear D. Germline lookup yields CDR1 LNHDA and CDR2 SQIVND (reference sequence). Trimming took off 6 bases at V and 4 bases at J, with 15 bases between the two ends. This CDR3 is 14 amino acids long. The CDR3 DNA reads TGTGCCAGTAGGTCTAGAGGCACGTCCTATGGCTACACCTTC. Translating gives CASRSRGTSYGYTF. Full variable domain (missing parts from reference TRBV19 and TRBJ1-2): DGGITQSPKYLFRKEGQNVTLSCEQNLNHDAMYWYRQDPGQGLRLIYYSQIVNDFQKGDIAEGYSVSREKKESFPLTVTSAQKNPTAFYLCASRSRGTSYGYTFGSGTRLTVV.

CDR3 sequence (DNA): TGTGCCAGTATATCGGGGGTGAATCAGCCCCAGCATTTT. Its protein product is CASISGVNQPQHF. V usage is TRBV19 and J usage is TRBJ1-5; perhaps TRBD1 as D (5 bases). V gave up 7 bases and J gave up 4 bases, with 11 bases separating them. This CDR3 comprises 13 residues. From germline, CDR1 is LNHDA and CDR2 SQIVND (reference sequence).

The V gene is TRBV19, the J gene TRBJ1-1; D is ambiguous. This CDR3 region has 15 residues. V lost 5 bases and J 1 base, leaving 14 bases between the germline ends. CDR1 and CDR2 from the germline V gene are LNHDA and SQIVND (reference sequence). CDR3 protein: CASSALGVSNTEAFF. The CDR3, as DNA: TGTGCCAGTAGTGCGCTCGGGGTATCGAACACTGAAGCTTTCTTT.

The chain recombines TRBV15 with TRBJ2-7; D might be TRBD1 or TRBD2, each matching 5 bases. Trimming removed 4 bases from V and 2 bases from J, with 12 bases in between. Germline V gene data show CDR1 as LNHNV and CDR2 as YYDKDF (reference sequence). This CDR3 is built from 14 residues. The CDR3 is CATSTGLVAYEQYF. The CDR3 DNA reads TGTGCCACCAGCACGGGGCTAGTGGCCTACGAGCAGTACTTC.

CDR3 DNA sequence: TGCGCCAGCAGCTTTTCGGGGGAAAGGTACAATGAGCAGTTCTTC. Protein: CASSFSGERYNEQFF. The J gene is TRBJ2-1, the V gene TRBV5-1, with TRBD2 as a possible D gene (6 bases). This CDR3 spans 15 amino acids. V was trimmed by 2 bases and J by 4 bases, leaving 13 bases between them. Germline V gene sequence: CDR1 SGHRS, CDR2 YFSETQ.